Listed below are T cell receptor beta chains from one sample, sequenced in a study of T cell changes during pregnancy in multiple sclerosis. Using immunoSEQ multiplex PCR, the repertoire was profiled, and TCRdb retains in-frame clones only, with some absent. The data contain tens of thousands of clones, roughly 87% of them singletons. The sample consisted of CD4+ T cells from peripheral blood mononuclear cells, taken in the first trimester of pregnancy. These TCRs come from a female donor with multiple sclerosis, enrolled in a pregnancy study. CDR3s include the opening cysteine and the closing phenylalanine or tryptophan. A D gene is named only where the DNA matches it firmly. Some rows mark clone size as missing; the rest say once, few, many or name a class of expanded clone.

>TRBD1|TRBJ1-5|-|TRBV9
TGTGCCAGCAGCGTCGGGACAGCGAGCAATCAGCCCCAGCATTTT
CASSVGTASNQPQHF
>TRBD1|TRBJ2-1|-|TRBV7-9
TGTGCCAGCAGCGATCCGGGACAGAGGGTCCGGGAGCAGTTCTTC
CASSDPGQRVREQFF
>-|TRBJ2-2|-|TRBV30
TGTGCCTGGAGTTGGACATCGAACACCGGGGAGCTGTTTTTT
CAWSWTSNTGELFF
>TRBD1|TRBJ2-7|-|TRBV7-8
TGTGCCAGCAGCTTAAGACAGGGGTTCACCTCCTACGAGCAGTACTTC
CASSLRQGFTSYEQYF
>-|TRBJ2-5|once|TRBV5-6
TGTGCCAGCAGCGCTACCGGATTGGGACAACAAGAGACCCAGTACTTC
CASSATGLGQQETQYF
>TRBD2|TRBJ2-7|-|TRBV19
TGTGCCAGTAGTATAGTGGGAGGGGCTGGGGGCGAGCAGTACTTC
CASSIVGGAGGEQYF
>-|TRBJ2-4|-|TRBV21-1
TGTGCCAGCAGGAGGACAGGGGAAAGGGCCCGGGCCAAAAACATTCAGTACTTC
CASRRTGERARAKNIQYF
>-|TRBJ2-5|-|TRBV29-1
TGCAGCGTCGATAGAGGGGGTAGGGAAGAGACCCAGTACTTC
CSVDRGGREETQYF
>-|TRBJ2-7|-|TRBV19
TGTGCCAGTAGTATACGGCTCAGCGCCCGAACCTACGAGCAGTACTTC
CASSIRLSARTYEQYF
>TRBD1|TRBJ2-5|-|TRBV19
TGTGCCAGTAGTATTGGACAGGGGTCGGAGACCCAGTACTTC
CASSIGQGSETQYF
>-|TRBJ2-3|-|TRBV5-8
TGTGCCAGCACCCTGAGACACACAGATACGCAGTATTTT
CASTLRHTDTQYF
>TRBD1|TRBJ1-5|-|TRBV19
TGTGTTATTACAGGGGGCGCCCGCAATCAGCCCCAGCATTTT
CVITGGARNQPQHF
>-|TRBJ2-4|-|TRBV19
TGTGCCAGTAGTCCACAGTCTTCGGCCAAAAACATTCAGTACTTC
CASSPQSSAKNIQYF
>TRBD2|TRBJ2-3|-|TRBV27
TGTGCCAGCAGCGCGGGGACTAGCGGGGGGAGCACAGATACGCAGTATTTT
CASSAGTSGGSTDTQYF
>-|TRBJ2-7|-|TRBV7-2
TGTGCCAGCAGCTGGACAATAGGGACCTACGAGCAGTACTTC
CASSWTIGTYEQYF
>-|TRBJ1-3|-|TRBV5-6
TGTGCCAGCAGCTTGGTCGACTCGAGCTCTGGAAACACCATATATTTT
CASSLVDSSSGNTIYF
>TRBD1|TRBJ1-2|once|TRBV4-2
TGTGCCAGCAGCCAGGTTTCTCAATCGGGGACAGGTGCCCACGGCTACACCTTC
CASSQVSQSGTGAHGYTF
>TRBD1|TRBJ1-4|-|TRBV5-5
TGTGCCAGCAGCCCACCCGGGACAGCGTTAGAAAAACTGTTTTTT
CASSPPGTALEKLFF
>-|TRBJ2-2|-|TRBV6-4
TGTGCCAGCAGTGACGTGGCGGCACCCCTCACCGGGGAGCTGTTTTTT
CASSDVAAPLTGELFF
>-|TRBJ1-1|-|TRBV10-2
TGCGCCAGCAGGGACACCTTGAACACTGAAGCTTTCTTT
CASRDTLNTEAFF
>TRBD1|TRBJ2-7|-|TRBV6-1
TGTGCCAGCCGGGGGACAGGGGGGACCTACGAGCAGTACTTC
CASRGTGGTYEQYF
>TRBD2|TRBJ2-3|-|TRBV7-8
TGTGCCAGCAGCTTCGGGACTACCACAGATACGCAGTATTTT
CASSFGTTTDTQYF